A single sample is the source of the 11 T cell receptor beta chains below, sequenced in a study of shared clonotypes between healthy human individuals. The protocol was immunoSEQ multiplex PCR, while the TCRdb copy is restricted to in-frame clones and leaves out a portion. The sample contains millions of clones, over 85% of which appear only once. The sample consisted of naive CD4+ T cells sorted from blood. The subset: CD45RA+ positively selected. These receptor sequences come from a man aged 18 to 29 in good health.

This chain connects TRBV5-4 to TRBJ2-3; TRBD2 aligns across 14 bases. The germline gives CDR1 SGHNT, CDR2 YYREEE (reference sequence). V dropped 3 bases and J dropped 2; count of bases not matched to a gene: 8. This CDR3 comprises 18 residues. The CDR3 loop reads CASSSGLAGAPTTDTQYF. The DNA of the CDR3 is TGTGCCAGCAGCTCGGGACTAGCGGGGGCGCCGACCACAGATACGCAGTATTTT. The full variable domain, in which reference TRBV5-4 and TRBJ2-3 provide the parts outside the CDR3, is ETGVTQSPTHLIKTRGQQVTLRCSSQSGHNTVSWYQQALGQGPQFIFQYYREEENGRGNFPPRFSGLQFPNYSSELNVNALELDDSALYLCASSSGLAGAPTTDTQYFGPGTRLTVL.

The rearrangement links TRBV5-4 to TRBJ2-1; D might be TRBD1 or TRBD2, each matching 6 bases. The CDR3 totals 14 residues. Germline loops: CDR1 SGHNT, CDR2 YYREEE (reference sequence). Trimming took off 3 bases at V and 15 bases at J, with 22 bases between the two ends. The CDR3: CASSSRDGGLVWFF. The CDR3, as DNA: TGTGCCAGCAGCTCCCGGGATGGGGGGCTAGTGTGGTTCTTC.

The CDR3 DNA follows: TGTGCCTGGAGTGTACTGGGGGCTCGGGGCTCACCCCTCCACTTT. It is translated as CAWSVLGARGSPLHF. The rearrangement uses TRBV30 and TRBJ1-6; tentatively, D is TRBD1 (6 bases). This CDR3 contains 15 residues. V dropped 0 bases and J dropped 10 bases, with 16 bases sitting between them. Germline CDR1 reads GTSNPN; CDR2 reads SVGIG (reference sequence).

This sequence joins TRBV28 and TRBJ1-5, with TRBD1 identical over 7 bases. Losses at the gene ends were 7 bases for V and 4 bases for J; bases not matched to a gene: 19. Per germline, CDR1 MDHEN and CDR2 SYDVKM. This CDR3 is 18 amino acids long. The CDR3 spells CASKQGLRGKGGNQPQHF. Written as DNA, the CDR3 is TGTGCCAGCAAACAGGGGCTTCGAGGGAAGGGTGGGAATCAGCCCCAGCATTTT.

This clone was seen once. This chain links TRBV5-1 with TRBJ2-7, with 11 bases fitting TRBD1. The germline V gene has CDR1 SGHRS and CDR2 YFSETQ. The CDR3 spans 17 residues. V gave up 2 bases and J gave up 2 bases; unmatched junction bases: 9. The CDR3 protein is CASSFGQGALMTYEQYF. For the CDR3, the DNA is TGCGCCAGCAGCTTTGGACAGGGGGCCCTCATGACCTACGAGCAGTACTTC.

The chain is built from TRBV19 and TRBJ2-3, with D perhaps TRBD2 (5 bases). The CDR3 runs 16 residues. Germline-derived CDR1 and CDR2 are LNHDA and SQIVND (reference sequence). V dropped 4 bases and J dropped 0 bases, with 14 bases sitting between them. The CDR3 DNA follows: TGTGCCAGTAGTACGATTGACTACCCTAGCACAGATACGCAGTATTTT. This sequence encodes CASSTIDYPSTDTQYF.

Concerning this clone: Likely a read error: the CDR3 ends without its conserved phenylalanine or tryptophan. The chain employs TRBV9 and TRBJ2-3; possible D gene TRBD2, 5 bases. CDR3 length: 13 amino acids. CDR1 is SGDLS, CDR2 YYNGEE, per germline. The V and J ends lost 3 bases and 5 bases respectively, with 10 bases between them. For the CDR3, the DNA is TGTGCCAGCAGCGCGGGGTACGTAGATACGCAGTATCTT. Translated, it gives CASSAGYVDTQYL.

The rearrangement uses TRBV7-9 and TRBJ1-6; perhaps TRBD1 as D (6 bases). From germline, CDR1 is SEHNR and CDR2 FQNEAQ (reference sequence). The CDR3 runs to 16 residues. Trimming took 5 bases from V and 5 from J, leaving 16 bases between them. The CDR3 sequence: CASSRTGSADNSPLHF. The CDR3 DNA is TGTGCCAGCAGCCGCACAGGGTCGGCAGATAATTCACCCCTCCACTTT.

Worth noting for this clone: The same CDR3 also results from other DNA sequences found in this sample. The chain joins TRBV7-9 to TRBJ2-1; D is uncertain. The length of the CDR3 is 11 residues. V was trimmed by 3 bases and J by 8 bases, leaving 5 bases between them. Looked up from germline, CDR1 is SEHNR and CDR2 is FQNEAQ (reference sequence). CDR3 sequence (DNA): TGTGCCAGCAGCTTGAGCGATGAGCAGTTCTTC. Amino acids: CASSLSDEQFF. Full variable domain (rest looked up from reference TRBV7-9 and TRBJ2-1): DTGVSQNPRHKITKRGQNVTFRCDPISEHNRLYWYRQTLGQGPEFLTYFQNEAQLEKSRLLSDRFSAERPKGSFSTLEIQRTEQGDSAMYLCASSLSDEQFFGPGTRLTVL.

The chain has TRBV28 and TRBJ1-2; no reliable D call. Germline CDR1 MDHEN, CDR2 SYDVKM. The CDR3 is 10 amino acids. V lost 6 bases, J lost 2 bases, and 1 base lay in between. The CDR3 DNA is TGTGCCAGCAGGAACTATGGCTACACCTTC. This translates into CASRNYGYTF.

The rearrangement links TRBV5-1 to TRBJ2-1; possibly TRBD2 for D (6 bases). Germline CDR1 reads SGHRS; CDR2 reads YFSETQ. CDR3 length: 15 residues. V was trimmed by 4 bases and J by 7 bases, leaving 18 bases between them. CDR3 DNA: TGCGCCAGCAGCGATGGGGCCGGGACTTCAAATGAGCAGTTCTTC. Protein: CASSDGAGTSNEQFF.